One and the same sample provided the 27 T cell receptor beta chains below, sequenced in a study of T cells in Graves' hyperthyroidism and ophthalmopathy. TCR beta CDR3 regions were amplified from RNA transcripts. TCR CDR3 underwent first-round RT-PCR with the HTBI primer set. In TCRdb, the multiplex PCR reads were re-called with MiXCR into one record per CDR3 protein. The data contain 700,000 or so distinct CDR3 sequences, about 16% of them seen just once; the ten biggest clones take up around 7.7%. The specimen was blood. Source of these receptors: a man between 18 and 35 years old with Graves' hyperthyroidism.

This clonotype was counted only a few times. The genes are TRBV5-1 and TRBJ2-7, with 8 bases lining up with TRBD1. V trimming: 6 bases; J trimming: 4 bases; junction bases outside the gene matches: 9. This CDR3 region has 14 residues. Looked up from germline, CDR1 is SGHRS and CDR2 is YFSETQ. The CDR3 DNA reads TGCGCCAGCACCCAGACAGGGGCCGGTTACGAGCAGTACTTC. Protein sequence: CASTQTGAGYEQYF. Full variable domain (outside the CDR3, taken from reference TRBV5-1 and TRBJ2-7): KAGVTQTPRYLIKTRGQQVTLSCSPISGHRSVSWYQQTPGQGLQFLFEYFSETQRNKGNFPGRFSGRQFSNSRSEMNVSTLELGDSALYLCASTQTGAGYEQYFGPGTRLTVT.

This chain connects TRBV12-3 or TRBV12-4 to TRBJ1-1, with D possibly TRBD1 on 5 matching bases. This CDR3 comprises 13 residues. Trimming removed 3 bases at V and 7 bases at J, with 12 bases between. Written as DNA, the CDR3 is TGTGCCAGCAGTTTCGACAGCCTGGGTGAAGCTTTCTTT. It specifies CASSFDSLGEAFF.

The table lists this clonotype with many counts. V usage is TRBV27 and J usage is TRBJ1-4, with 8 nucleotides matching TRBD1. The CDR3 sequence is 14 residues long. V shed 6 bases and J 0 bases; nucleotides not matched to a gene: 0. CDR1 and CDR2 from the germline V gene are MNHEY and SMNVEV (reference sequence). CDR3 DNA sequence: TGTGCCAGCAGGACAGGGGCAACTAATGAAAAACTGTTTTTT. This sequence encodes CASRTGATNEKLFF.

The chain couples TRBV9 to TRBJ1-1; D is unclear. Germline V gene lookup returns CDR1 SGDLS and CDR2 YYNGEE. The CDR3 length is 15 residues. Trimming cost V 3 bases and J 0 bases, with 12 bases left between them. DNA of the CDR3: TGTGCCAGCAGCGCCCGGATTGGAATGAACACTGAAGCTTTCTTT. Translated: CASSARIGMNTEAFF.

On this clonotype: A much larger clone lies one base from this, so it may be a read error. Because it lacks the conserved phenylalanine or tryptophan at the end, this CDR3 is likely a read error. The chain employs TRBV7-3 and TRBJ1-6; tentatively, D is TRBD1 (5 bases). Trimming left V 3 bases short and J 8 bases short, with 20 bases between. Germline lookup yields CDR1 SGHTA and CDR2 FQGTGA. This CDR3 is built from 17 residues. CDR3 DNA: TGTGCCAGCAGCTTTGAGTACAGGAGGAATAGATATTCACCCCTCCACCTT. This encodes CASSFEYRRNRYSPLHL.

In its sample, this clonotype was seen many times. This sequence joins TRBV7-8 and TRBJ1-1; D gene unclear. This CDR3 is 12 amino acids long. Germline values: CDR1 SGHVS, CDR2 FQNEAQ. Trimming removed 5 bases at V and 6 bases at J, with 10 bases between. As DNA, the CDR3 is TGTGCCAGCAGCGTCCGAGACGCTGAAGCTTTCTTT. Translated, it gives CASSVRDAEAFF.

The V gene is TRBV29-1, the J gene TRBJ2-5; 8 nucleotides agree with TRBD2. There are 15 residues in the CDR3. V was clipped by 6 bases and J by 2 bases; unmatched bases: 11. Germline V lookup: CDR1 SQVTM, CDR2 ANQGSEA. The chain's CDR3 is CSVSRVSGSQETQYF. Here the CDR3 DNA reads TGCAGCGTGTCGAGAGTCAGCGGGAGTCAAGAGACCCAGTACTTC.

This clonotype was counted at least ten times. The chain uses TRBV2 and TRBJ2-3; TRBD2 matches 7 bases. The length of the CDR3 is 15 residues. Germline V gene data show CDR1 as SNHLY and CDR2 as FYNNEI. J lost 1 base, V lost 6 bases, and 7 bases had no gene match. The CDR3 is CASSLAGVGTDTQYF. For the CDR3, the DNA is TGTGCCAGCAGCCTCGCGGGGGTTGGCACAGATACGCAGTATTTT.

This clonotype was observed at least ten times. J is TRBJ2-7 and V is TRBV20-1; perhaps TRBD2 as D (5 bases). The CDR3 runs to 11 residues. The germline V gene encodes CDR1 DFQATT and CDR2 SNEGSKA (reference sequence). Here the CDR3 reads CSAGDAYEQYF. CDR3 bases: TGCAGCGCGGGTGACGCGTACGAGCAGTACTTC.

The CDR3 region has the DNA TGTGCCAGCACCCCGGGACTAGCGGGACCCGGGGCCAACGTCCTGACTTTC. Translation gives CASTPGLAGPGANVLTF. The V call is TRBV7-9, the J call TRBJ2-6; 13 positions match TRBD2. Germline loops: CDR1 SEHNR, CDR2 FQNEAQ (reference sequence). Unmatched junction bases numbered 7, after V lost 7 bases and J lost 4 bases. The CDR3 runs 17 residues.

This clonotype was found many times. The chain carries TRBV11-3 and TRBJ2-1; no definite D call. V was shortened by 1 base and J by 0 bases, with 7 bases between the two germline ends. The CDR3 extends over 15 amino acids. Germline CDR1 reads SGHNT; CDR2 reads YENEEA. In nucleotides, the CDR3 is TGTGCCAGCAGCTTAGCCTTGAGCTCCTACAATGAGCAGTTCTTC. This translates into CASSLALSSYNEQFF.

This clonotype has a handful of counts. The chain is built from TRBV20-1 and TRBJ1-6, with D tentatively TRBD1 (6 bases). The CDR3 runs to 14 residues. The germline V gene encodes CDR1 DFQATT and CDR2 SNEGSKA (reference sequence). V dropped 0 bases and J dropped 9 bases, with 12 bases sitting between them. CDR3 DNA: TGCAGTGCTAGAGAGGGAGGGGGGGTTTCACCCCTCCACTTT. Amino acids: CSAREGGGVSPLHF.

This clonotype came up a few times. The chain recombines TRBV20-1 with TRBJ2-7, with 10 bases aligning to TRBD2. Germline V gene sequence: CDR1 DFQATT, CDR2 SNEGSKA (reference sequence). V dropped 0 bases and J dropped 9; count of bases not matched to a gene: 14. The CDR3 has 16 residues. The DNA for the CDR3 is TGCAGTGCTAGAGATCAGCTCAGGGGGCTAGCGGGAGTGCAGTACTTC. It yields the protein CSARDQLRGLAGVQYF.

The chain carries TRBV14 and TRBJ2-3; D may be TRBD1 (5 bases). V was cut by 2 bases and J by 0 bases, with 9 bases left in between. Germline V gene sequence: CDR1 SGHDN, CDR2 FVKESK. This CDR3 region has 15 residues. The CDR3 here is CASSQKGLSTDTQYF. The DNA of the CDR3 is TGTGCCAGCAGCCAAAAGGGGTTAAGCACAGATACGCAGTATTTT.

In DNA form, the CDR3 reads TGCGCCAGCAGCCCGAGGCCGGTCCAAGAGACCCAGTACTTC. This sequence encodes CASSPRPVQETQYF. This chain joins TRBV4-1 and TRBJ2-5; D gene unclear. The CDR3 spans 14 residues. The V end was cut by 4 bases, the J end by 1 base, with 10 bases between. The germline gives CDR1 MGHRA, CDR2 YSYEKL.

This clonotype occurred many times. The gene calls are TRBV6-4 and TRBJ1-1; D is unresolved. V lost 5 bases to trimming and J lost 7 bases, with 5 bases between them. The CDR3 sequence is 10 residues long. The germline gives CDR1 MRHNA, CDR2 SNTAGT. CDR3 protein: CASSMNEAFF. The CDR3, as DNA: TGTGCCAGCAGTATGAATGAAGCTTTCTTT.

The chain couples TRBV19 to TRBJ1-1; TRBD1 agrees at 8 bases. Germline V lookup: CDR1 LNHDA, CDR2 SQIVND (reference sequence). Germline trimming cut 5 bases from V and 6 bases from J; bases unmatched to any gene: 5. The CDR3 has 13 residues. CDR3: CASSGTGGPEAFF. CDR3 DNA: TGTGCCAGTAGTGGTACAGGGGGACCTGAAGCTTTCTTT.

This clonotype was detected many times. The V call is TRBV29-1, the J call TRBJ2-5, with TRBD1 identical over 7 bases. The CDR3 loop spans 13 amino acids. Germline CDR1 and CDR2: SQVTM and ANQGSEA. Trimming cost V 7 bases and J 1 base; bases outside gene matches: 6. This CDR3 is CSGLGQLQETQYF. CDR3 nucleotide sequence: TGCAGCGGCCTGGGACAGCTCCAAGAGACCCAGTACTTC.

This clonotype was counted once. The V and J genes are TRBV7-9 and TRBJ1-4, with D uncertain. The CDR3 extends over 17 amino acids. Germline V gene lookup returns CDR1 SEHNR and CDR2 FQNEAQ (reference sequence). Trimming took off 4 bases at V and 0 bases at J, with 15 bases between the two ends. The CDR3 DNA is TGTGCCAGCAGCTCCCCGGCCGGTACGGCAACTAATGAAAAACTGTTTTTT. Translated: CASSSPAGTATNEKLFF.

The chain links TRBV10-3 to TRBJ2-7; 13 bases line up with TRBD2. The CDR3 covers 18 residues. V trimming: 2 bases; J trimming: 5 bases; junction bases outside the gene matches: 12. Germline V lookup: CDR1 ENHRY, CDR2 SYGVKD. CDR3: CAISERGLAGSRGNEQYF. The CDR3 DNA is TGTGCCATCAGTGAGCGGGGACTAGCGGGATCAAGGGGGAACGAGCAGTACTTC.

This clonotype appeared many times. This chain uses TRBV7-9 with TRBJ2-7, with D possibly TRBD1 on 5 matching bases. Germline CDR1 reads SEHNR; CDR2 reads FQNEAQ (reference sequence). The V end was cut by 5 bases, the J end by 1 base, with 9 bases between. The length of the CDR3 is 13 residues. The CDR3 sequence: CASSGHYSYEQYF. As DNA, the CDR3 is TGTGCCAGCAGCGGACACTATTCCTACGAGCAGTACTTC. The complete variable domain, with remaining parts taken from reference TRBV7-9 and TRBJ2-7, reads DTGVSQNPRHKITKRGQNVTFRCDPISEHNRLYWYRQTLGQGPEFLTYFQNEAQLEKSRLLSDRFSAERPKGSFSTLEIQRTEQGDSAMYLCASSGHYSYEQYFGPGTRLTVT.

This clonotype was observed a handful of times. The chain couples TRBV30 to TRBJ1-4; D might be TRBD1 (5 bases). Per germline, CDR1 GTSNPN and CDR2 SVGIG (reference sequence). CDR3 length equals 14 residues. Trimming took 5 bases from V and 2 from J, leaving 12 bases between them. CDR3 sequence reads: CAWGRDGTNEKLFF. The DNA of the CDR3 is TGTGCCTGGGGCCGGGACGGTACTAATGAAAAACTGTTTTTT.

The gene calls are TRBV19 and TRBJ1-5; D might be TRBD1 (5 bases). CDR1 and CDR2 (germline): LNHDA, SQIVND (reference sequence). Trimming removed 1 base at V and 2 bases at J, with 18 bases between. The CDR3 length is 18 residues. The CDR3 loop is CASSIVSRIQGGNQPQHF. The CDR3 DNA sequence: TGTGCCAGTAGTATAGTATCCAGGATCCAGGGAGGCAATCAGCCCCAGCATTTT.

This clonotype was observed many times. CDR3 sequence: CSARDPRGTYEQYF. The DNA of the CDR3 is TGCAGTGCTAGAGATCCGAGGGGGACCTACGAGCAGTACTTC. V gene TRBV20-1 combines with J gene TRBJ2-7; D possibly corresponds to TRBD1 (6 bases). This CDR3 is 14 amino acids long. The V end was cut by 0 bases, the J end by 2 bases, with 11 bases between. Germline assignment: CDR1 DFQATT and CDR2 SNEGSKA (reference sequence).

The V call is TRBV6-1, the J call TRBJ1-1; the match to TRBD1 covers 7 bases. The CDR3 totals 16 residues. Losses at the gene ends were 2 bases for V and 1 base for J; bases not matched to a gene: 7. Looked up from germline, CDR1 is MNHNS and CDR2 is SASEGT. In DNA, the CDR3 is TGTGCCAGCAGTGAAAGGACAGGCGTTACGAACACTGAAGCTTTCTTT. It yields the protein CASSERTGVTNTEAFF.

This clonotype has just a few counts. The rearrangement joins TRBV9 to TRBJ2-1; 7 bases agree with TRBD1. The V gene's germline CDR1 is SGDLS and CDR2 YYNGEE. Germline trimming cut 4 bases from V and 8 bases from J; bases unmatched to any gene: 12. This CDR3 has 15 amino acids. CDR3 amino acids: CASSSSSGGSDEQFF. The DNA of the CDR3 is TGTGCCAGCAGCTCCTCGTCAGGGGGATCCGATGAGCAGTTCTTC. The full variable domain, completed using reference TRBV9 and TRBJ2-1, is DSGVTQTPKHLITATGQRVTLRCSPRSGDLSVYWYQQSLDQGLQFLIQYYNGEERAKGNILERFSAQQFPDLHSELNLSSLELGDSALYFCASSSSSGGSDEQFFGPGTRLTVL.

The rearrangement uses TRBV11-2 and TRBJ2-1, with TRBD2 matching 14 bases. Gene TRBJ2-7 matches the end of the DNA better, so the J call may be wrong. This CDR3 is 16 amino acids long. The germline V gene has CDR1 SGHAT and CDR2 FQNNGV. This CDR3 is CASSFPGTSGSNEQYF. The CDR3 nucleotides read TGTGCCAGCAGCTTTCCCGGGACTAGCGGGAGTAATGAGCAGTACTTC.